A selection of T cell receptor beta chains follows, all from one sample in a study of shared clonotypes between healthy human individuals. Profiled with immunoSEQ multiplex PCR; TCRdb holds only in-frame clones, not every one. The data show 600,000 to 750,000 clones, 90% seen once. Sequencing was carried out using memory CD8+ T cells from PBMCs. These receptors all stem from a man aged 18 to 29 in good health. Some clones in this sample may be carry-over from other donors' samples. The CDR3 runs from the conserved cysteine through the conserved F or W. D genes are given only for firm matches. Not all rows give a size; the values are once, few, many and, for expanded clones, a class.

D gene,V gene,J gene,clone size,CDR3 DNA,CDR3 protein
-,TRBV9,TRBJ2-7,-,TGTGCCAGCAGCGTAAAGGACCGATCGAGGGAGCAGTACTTC,CASSVKDRSREQYF
-,TRBV2,TRBJ2-7,-,TGTGCCAGCAGGATCCCGGACTATCACTACGAGCAGTACTTC,CASRIPDYHYEQYF
TRBD1,TRBV6-1,TRBJ1-4,-,TGTGCCAGCAGTGAAAACCCCATCAGGGACAGGGGTGAAAAACTGTTTTTT,CASSENPIRDRGEKLFF
TRBD1,TRBV9,TRBJ1-2,once,TGTGCCAGCAGCGTAGCTAGGGACAGAGCTAACTATGGCTACACCTTC,CASSVARDRANYGYTF
-,TRBV18,TRBJ2-7,-,TGTGCCAGCTCACCGGGCGACTACGAGCAGTACTTC,CASSPGDYEQYF
TRBD2,TRBV4-1,TRBJ2-1,-,TGCGCCAGCAGCCCTCGAGGACTAGCGGGACCCAATGAGCAGTTCTTC,CASSPRGLAGPNEQFF
-,TRBV2,TRBJ1-2,-,TGTGCCAGGAACCGACGCAGGCAATATGGCTACACCTTC,CARNRRRQYGYTF
-,TRBV7-2,TRBJ1-1,-,TGTGCCAGCAGCACCCGGGGGCAGGGGGCTTTCTTT,CASSTRGQGAFF
-,TRBV6-1,TRBJ1-2,-,TGTGCCAGCAGTGAACGGGGCGGTGGCTACACCTTC,CASSERGGGYTF
-,TRBV11-2,TRBJ1-2,-,TGTGCCAGCAGCGATGGACAGTACTATGGCTACACCTTC,CASSDGQYYGYTF
-,TRBV4-3,TRBJ2-7,many,TGCGCCAGCAGCCAAGTTGCCGACCTCTCCTACGAGCAGTACTTC,CASSQVADLSYEQYF
-,TRBV27,TRBJ1-2,-,TGTGCCACCCGACAGGCTGGAGATGGCTACACCTTC,CATRQAGDGYTF
-,TRBV25-1,TRBJ1-5,-,TGTGCCAGCAGTGGGCCATGGGAGAGCAATCAGCCCCAGCATTTT,CASSGPWESNQPQHF
-,TRBV19,TRBJ1-4,-,TGTGCCAGTAGAACGGGGGCAACTAATGAAAAACTGTTTTTT,CASRTGATNEKLFF
TRBD2,TRBV5-6,TRBJ2-5,-,TGTGCCAGCAGCTTGTTATCCGGGACTAGCGGGTACCAAGAGACCCAGTACTTC,CASSLLSGTSGYQETQYF
TRBD1,TRBV7-9,TRBJ1-2,-,TGTGCCAGCAGCGCGCCCGGGACAGGTGGCTACACCTTC,CASSAPGTGGYTF
-,TRBV7-2,TRBJ2-7,-,TGTGCCAGCAGCTTAGTCAGCGGTCCCTCCTACGAGCAGTACTTC,CASSLVSGPSYEQYF
TRBD2,TRBV5-1,TRBJ2-5,-,TGCGCCAGCAGCTCGGGGACTAGCGGCCAAGAGACCCAGTACTTC,CASSSGTSGQETQYF
-,TRBV15,TRBJ2-5,-,TGTGCCACCAGCAGAGATTTGGTTGACAGGCAATCGGAGACCCAGTACTTC,CATSRDLVDRQSETQYF
TRBD1,TRBV27,TRBJ1-2,-,TGTGCCAGCAGTCCGCGGACAGGAACCTTTAACTATGGCTACACCTTC,CASSPRTGTFNYGYTF
-,TRBV29-1,TRBJ2-7,-,TGCAGCGTTGACACAGGGTACTCCTACGAGCAGTACTTC,CSVDTGYSYEQYF
TRBD2,TRBV6-1,TRBJ2-7,-,TGTGCCAGCAGCATCCCCCTAGCGGGAGGAGGCGAGCAGTACTTC,CASSIPLAGGGEQYF
-,TRBV14,TRBJ2-7,-,TGTGCCAGCAGCCAAGGTCGCGCGGGATTCTACGAGCAGTACTTC,CASSQGRAGFYEQYF
-,TRBV29-1,TRBJ1-1,few,TGCAGCGGGTTGGGAGGAAACACTGAAGCTTTCTTT,CSGLGGNTEAFF
-,TRBV7-9,TRBJ2-1,-,TGTGCCAGCAGCCTGGGGACCGGGAGCTCCTACAATGAGCAGTTCTTC,CASSLGTGSSYNEQFF
-,TRBV28,TRBJ2-1,-,TGTGCCAGCAGTTTATCGCTAGTAGGCAATGAGCAGTTCTTC,CASSLSLVGNEQFF
-,TRBV29-1,TRBJ1-1,few,TGCAGCGTTGGAGCCACTGAAGCTTTCTTT,CSVGATEAFF
-,TRBV28,TRBJ1-2,-,TGTGCCAGCAGTTTTTGGAGGGGGGCTAATGGCTACACCTTC,CASSFWRGANGYTF
-,TRBV11-2,TRBJ1-5,-,TGTGCCAGCAGCTTAGGAATTGCCCAGCCCCAGCATTTT,CASSLGIAQPQHF
-,TRBV9,TRBJ2-1,-,TGTGCCAGCAGCGTAGGAGGTGAGCAGTTCTTC,CASSVGGEQFF
-,TRBV19,TRBJ2-7,-,TGTGCCAGTAGTTGGCGGCAGACCTACGAGCAGTACTTC,CASSWRQTYEQYF
-,TRBV27,TRBJ1-2,-,TGTGCCAGCAGCTGGAAAGCCGGGTCAAACACCCTCACCTATGGCTACACCTTC,CASSWKAGSNTLTYGYTF
TRBD2,TRBV29-1,TRBJ2-5,-,TGCAGCGTTGAACCCCGGGAGGGATGGGAGACCCAGTACTTC,CSVEPREGWETQYF
-,TRBV28,TRBJ2-7,-,TGTGCCAGCAGTCTGCGGACCGCTCATATATCCCTCCTCAACTACGAGCAGTACTTC,CASSLRTAHISLLNYEQYF
-,TRBV30,TRBJ2-7,-,TGTGCCTTGCAAACTCACTCTTCCTTATACGAGCAGTGCTTC,CALQTHSSLYEQCF
-,TRBV6-5,TRBJ2-3,-,TGTGCCAGCAGTTACTCGACGGGGTTGGATACGCAGTATTTT,CASSYSTGLDTQYF
-,TRBV11-2,TRBJ2-1,-,TGTGCCAGCAGTTTTATCGAGTTAGGTGAGCAGTTCTTC,CASSFIELGEQFF
TRBD1,TRBV29-1,TRBJ1-1,-,TGCAGCGGGGCCGACAGGGTGGGAAACACTGAAGCTTTCTTT,CSGADRVGNTEAFF
TRBD2,TRBV5-1,TRBJ2-1,-,TGCGCCAGCAGCTGGACTAGCGGGGTCTACAATGAGCAGTTCTTC,CASSWTSGVYNEQFF
-,TRBV7-9,TRBJ2-3,-,TGTGCCAGCAGCTTCGGTCTAGTCCCTCCAAGGGATACGCAGTATTTT,CASSFGLVPPRDTQYF
-,TRBV7-2,TRBJ2-7,-,TGTGCCAGCAGCGGGCCCTCCTACGAGCAGTACTTC,CASSGPSYEQYF
TRBD1,TRBV15,TRBJ1-2,-,TGTGCCACCAGCAGAGATGATTGGGACAGGGGCGGTGGCTACACCTTC,CATSRDDWDRGGGYTF
TRBD2,TRBV2,TRBJ2-3,-,TGTGCCAGCGGAAGCGGGAGGGCCCTAGATACGCAGTATTTT,CASGSGRALDTQYF
-,TRBV28,TRBJ1-5,-,TGTGCCAGCAGTTTATGGTGGGGCAATCAGCCCCAGCATTTT,CASSLWWGNQPQHF
-,TRBV4-1,TRBJ2-1,-,TGCGCCAGCAGCCTCGTATTCAGTGAGCAGTTCTTC,CASSLVFSEQFF
TRBD1,TRBV7-8,TRBJ1-2,once,TGTGCCAGCAGCGGGGGGACAGCCCTTTGGACCTTC,CASSGGTALWTF
-,TRBV5-1,TRBJ2-5,-,TGCGCCAGCAGCTTGTCTATCCGGGGGGAGACCCAGTACTTC,CASSLSIRGETQYF
-,TRBV5-5,TRBJ2-7,-,TGTGCCAGCAGCCCGGTCGTAGTCGAGACTAGTACCTACGAGCAGTACTTC,CASSPVVVETSTYEQYF
TRBD2,TRBV5-4,TRBJ2-7,-,TGTGCCAGCAGCCAGCGGGGGTTGGGCTCCTACGAGCAGTACTTC,CASSQRGLGSYEQYF
-,TRBV5-1,TRBJ2-1,-,TGCGCCAGCAGCTTCCAGGGGTACGAGCAGTTCTTC,CASSFQGYEQFF
-,TRBV15,TRBJ1-5,few,TGTGCCACCAGTACGGGTGGCAATCAGCCCCAGCATTTT,CATSTGGNQPQHF
-,TRBV28,TRBJ1-3,-,TGTGCCAGCAGCCGACGTTACCGGGAAGAACCTGGAAACACCATATATTTT,CASSRRYREEPGNTIYF
-,TRBV28,TRBJ1-1,-,TGTGCCAGCAGCAACCAGGGGAGAGGCTTTTTGAACACTGAAGCTTTCTTT,CASSNQGRGFLNTEAFF
-,TRBV28,TRBJ2-7,-,TGTGCCAGCAGTTTCGGGCAGCACTCCTACGAGCAGTACTTC,CASSFGQHSYEQYF
TRBD1,TRBV5-4,TRBJ2-7,-,TGTGCCAGCAGCTCAGGGGGCTCCCCGGGAACCTACGAGCAGTACTTC,CASSSGGSPGTYEQYF